This T cell receptor beta chain derives from a study of blood T cell repertoires in COVID-19. Measured with immunoSEQ multiplex PCR; TCRdb has only the in-frame clones, and not every one. The sample contains approximately 290,000 clones, 80% to 90% of which appear only once. The CDR3 loop spans 13 amino acids. V was clipped by 7 bases and J by 9 bases, with 19 bases between them. Per the germline V gene, CDR1 is MDHEN and CDR2 is SYDVKM. The rearrangement joins TRBV28 to TRBJ2-7; D is possibly TRBD2 (5 bases). The TCR comes from a woman aged 25 to 39 who had recovered from COVID-19. Sequencing input: PBMCs or T cells enriched from blood (not recorded which). As DNA, the CDR3 is TGTGCCAGCAACGGTTCTACGGGGTACTGGCAGTACTTC. Residues: CASNGSTGYWQYF.